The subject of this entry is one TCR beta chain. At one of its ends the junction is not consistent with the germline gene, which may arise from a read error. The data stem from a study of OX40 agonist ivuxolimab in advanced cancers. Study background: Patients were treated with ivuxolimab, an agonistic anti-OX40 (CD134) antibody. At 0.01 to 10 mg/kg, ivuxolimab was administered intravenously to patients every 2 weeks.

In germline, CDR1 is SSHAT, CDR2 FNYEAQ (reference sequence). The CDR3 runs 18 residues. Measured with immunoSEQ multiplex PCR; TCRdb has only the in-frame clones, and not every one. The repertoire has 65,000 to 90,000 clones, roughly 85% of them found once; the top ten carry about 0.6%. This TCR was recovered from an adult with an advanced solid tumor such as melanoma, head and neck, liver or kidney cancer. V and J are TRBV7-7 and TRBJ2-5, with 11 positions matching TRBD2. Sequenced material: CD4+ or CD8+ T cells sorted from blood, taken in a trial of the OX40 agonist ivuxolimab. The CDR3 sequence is CASSQGSGTSGSRETQYF. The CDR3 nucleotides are TGTGCTAGCAGCCAAGGAAGTGGGACTAGCGGCTCTCGGGAGACCCAGTACTTC. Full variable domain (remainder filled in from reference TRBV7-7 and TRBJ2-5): GAGVSQSPRYKVTKRGQDVTLRCDPISSHATLYWYQQALGQGPEFLTYFNYEAQPDKSGLPSDRFSAERPEGSISTLTIQRTEQRDSAMYRCASSQGSGTSGSRETQYFGPGTRLLVL.